This entry concerns a single T cell receptor (beta chain). The sample is drawn from a study of blood T cell repertoires in COVID-19. Study summary: Italy, Spain and the United States were the sources of the convalescent and acute COVID-19 samples. From T cells, B-cell-depleted T cells, or PBMCs came the material, which was cDNA or gDNA.

Data came from immunoSEQ multiplex PCR; TCRdb stores just in-frame clones and leaves some out. The sample consists of a few hundred thousand clones, 75% to 90% of them appearing once. Germline lookup yields CDR1 SGHAT and CDR2 FQNNGV. This CDR3 comprises 15 residues. The ends lost 5 bases at V and 7 bases at J; junction bases unmatched: 12. Sequencing was carried out using peripheral blood. The receptor was isolated from a woman aged 50 to 60 who had recovered from COVID-19. J is TRBJ1-2 and V is TRBV11-2; 8 nucleotides line up with TRBD1. The CDR3 is CASSRDMDRASGYTF. CDR3 in DNA: TGTGCCAGCAGCCGCGATATGGACAGGGCGAGTGGCTACACCTTC.